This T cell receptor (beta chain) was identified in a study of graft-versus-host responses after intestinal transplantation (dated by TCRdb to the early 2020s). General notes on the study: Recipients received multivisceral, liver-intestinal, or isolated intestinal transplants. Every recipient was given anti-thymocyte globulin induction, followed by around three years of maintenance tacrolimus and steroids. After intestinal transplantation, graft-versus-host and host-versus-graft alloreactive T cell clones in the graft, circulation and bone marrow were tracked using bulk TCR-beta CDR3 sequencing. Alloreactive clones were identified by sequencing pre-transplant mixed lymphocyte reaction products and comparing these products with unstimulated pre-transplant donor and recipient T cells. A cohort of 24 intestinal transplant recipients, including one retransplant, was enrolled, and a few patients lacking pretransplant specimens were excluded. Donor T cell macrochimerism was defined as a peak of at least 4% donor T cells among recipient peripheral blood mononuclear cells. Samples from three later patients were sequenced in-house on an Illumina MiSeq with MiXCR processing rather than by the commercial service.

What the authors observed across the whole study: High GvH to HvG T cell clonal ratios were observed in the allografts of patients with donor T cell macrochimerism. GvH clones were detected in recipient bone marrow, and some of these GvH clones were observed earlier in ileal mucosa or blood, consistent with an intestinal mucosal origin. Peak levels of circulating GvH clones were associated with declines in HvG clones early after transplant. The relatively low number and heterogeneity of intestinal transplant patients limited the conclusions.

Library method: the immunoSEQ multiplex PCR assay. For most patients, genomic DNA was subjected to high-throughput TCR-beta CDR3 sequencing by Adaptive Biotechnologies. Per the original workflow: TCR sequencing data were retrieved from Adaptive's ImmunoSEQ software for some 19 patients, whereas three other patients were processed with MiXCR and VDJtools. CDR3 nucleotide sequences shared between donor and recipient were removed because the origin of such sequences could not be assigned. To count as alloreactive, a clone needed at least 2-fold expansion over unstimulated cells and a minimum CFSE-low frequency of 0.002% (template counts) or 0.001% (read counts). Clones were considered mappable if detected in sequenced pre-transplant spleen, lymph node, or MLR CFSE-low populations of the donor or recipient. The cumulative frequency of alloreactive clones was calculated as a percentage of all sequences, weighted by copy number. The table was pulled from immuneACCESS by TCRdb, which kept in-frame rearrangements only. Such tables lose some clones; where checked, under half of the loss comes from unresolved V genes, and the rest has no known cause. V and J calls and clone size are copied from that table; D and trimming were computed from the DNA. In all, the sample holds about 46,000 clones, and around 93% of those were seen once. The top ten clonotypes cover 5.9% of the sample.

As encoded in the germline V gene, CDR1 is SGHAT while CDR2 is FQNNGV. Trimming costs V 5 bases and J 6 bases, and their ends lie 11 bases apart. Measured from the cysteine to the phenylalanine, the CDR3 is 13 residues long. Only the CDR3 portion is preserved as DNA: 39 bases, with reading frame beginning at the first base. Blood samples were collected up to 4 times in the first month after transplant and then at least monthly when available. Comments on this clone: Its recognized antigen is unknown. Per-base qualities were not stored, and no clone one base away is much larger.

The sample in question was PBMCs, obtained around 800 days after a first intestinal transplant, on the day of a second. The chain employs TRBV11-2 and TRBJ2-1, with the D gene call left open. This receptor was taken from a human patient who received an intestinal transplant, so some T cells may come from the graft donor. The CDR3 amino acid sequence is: CASSLEAANEQFF. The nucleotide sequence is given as TGTGCCAGCAGCCTCGAGGCGGCCAATGAGCAGTTCTTC.